The clone carrying this T cell receptor (beta chain) was seen a handful of times. Antigen unknown. TCRdb reprocessed the 5' RACE reads with MiXCR, giving one entry per CDR3 protein. The sample records tens of thousands of distinct CDR3 sequences, roughly 6.1% being singletons. Trimming left V 4 bases short and J 4 bases short, with 23 bases between. CDR3 length equals 17 residues. Germline CDR1 reads MDHEN; CDR2 reads SYDVKM. This sample was included in a study of CD8 T cells in ankylosing spondylitis. Study results and caveats: Relatively rare in peripheral blood, disease-linked clones were also CD8+. Within ankylosing spondylitis blood, a TCR beta motif made up of under 10 highly homologous variants appeared to be characteristic. In ankylosing spondylitis patients, matched synovial fluid reportedly showed significant enrichment of disease-linked clones.

The sequence was collected from a male donor with ankylosing spondylitis. Specimen: synovial fluid, either unsorted or a sorted T cell fraction (not recorded which). The rearrangement links TRBV28 to TRBJ2-7, with D tentatively TRBD2 (7 bases). The CDR3 region has the DNA TGTGCCAGCAGTTCAACGGGGGGCAGTCGTGGGCAATACGAGCAGTACTTC. This gives the protein CASSSTGGSRGQYEQYF.